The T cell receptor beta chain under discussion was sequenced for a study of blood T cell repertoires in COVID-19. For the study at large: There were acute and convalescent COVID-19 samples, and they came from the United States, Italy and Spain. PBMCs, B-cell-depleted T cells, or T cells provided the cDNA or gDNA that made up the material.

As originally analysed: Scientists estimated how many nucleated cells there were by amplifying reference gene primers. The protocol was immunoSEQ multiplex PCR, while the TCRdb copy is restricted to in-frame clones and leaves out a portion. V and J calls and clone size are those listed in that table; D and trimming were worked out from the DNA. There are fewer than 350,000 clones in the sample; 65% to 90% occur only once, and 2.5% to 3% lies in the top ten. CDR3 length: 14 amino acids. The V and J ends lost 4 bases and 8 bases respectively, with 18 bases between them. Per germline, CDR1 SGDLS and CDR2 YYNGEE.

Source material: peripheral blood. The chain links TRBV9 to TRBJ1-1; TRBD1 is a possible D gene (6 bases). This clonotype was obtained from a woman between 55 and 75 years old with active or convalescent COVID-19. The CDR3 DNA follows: TGTGCCAGCAGCCCTTCGCCGGCGGGGGGCGAAGCTTTCTTT. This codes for CASSPSPAGGEAFF.